The T cell receptor beta chain under discussion was sequenced for a study of T cell changes during pregnancy in multiple sclerosis. Assay: immunoSEQ multiplex PCR; the TCRdb copy retains only in-frame clones and omits some. The sample consists of 50,000 to 65,000 clones, 85% to 95% of them appearing once. Germline loops: CDR1 SGHDT, CDR2 YYEEEE. Trimming removed 0 bases at V and 0 bases at J, with 6 bases between. The CDR3 loop spans 14 amino acids. The clonotype was recovered from a female donor with multiple sclerosis, enrolled in a pregnancy study. V usage is TRBV5-6 and J usage is TRBJ1-1; D is ambiguous. The sample was CD8+ T cells from peripheral blood mononuclear cells, taken in the second trimester of pregnancy. The chain's CDR3 is CASSLGRLNTEAFF. The CDR3 bases are TGTGCCAGCAGCTTGGGGCGGTTGAACACTGAAGCTTTCTTT.